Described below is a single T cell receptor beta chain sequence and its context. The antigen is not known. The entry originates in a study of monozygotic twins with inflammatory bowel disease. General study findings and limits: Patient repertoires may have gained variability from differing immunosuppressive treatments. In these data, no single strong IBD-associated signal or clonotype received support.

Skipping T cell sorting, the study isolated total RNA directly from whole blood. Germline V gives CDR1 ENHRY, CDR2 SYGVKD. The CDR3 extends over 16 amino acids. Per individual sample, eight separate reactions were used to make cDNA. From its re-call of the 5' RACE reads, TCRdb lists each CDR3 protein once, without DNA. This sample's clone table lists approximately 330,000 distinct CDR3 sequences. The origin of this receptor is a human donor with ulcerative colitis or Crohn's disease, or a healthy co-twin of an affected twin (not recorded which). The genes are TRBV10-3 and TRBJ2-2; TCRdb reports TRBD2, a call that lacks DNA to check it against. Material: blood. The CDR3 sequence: CAISETSGTSGGELFF.